This record concerns one T cell receptor (beta chain) sequence. Its antigen target is currently unknown. No base quality information exists; no much larger clone differs at one position. TCRbeta CDR3 regions were amplified from genomic DNA by means of the immunoSEQ Assay, a bias-controlled multiplex PCR. As for the original processing: The number of nucleated cells in each sample was estimated from the amplification of reference gene primers within the assay. To quantify the absolute abundance of each unique TCRbeta CDR3 rearrangement, sequence reads were collapsed and filtered. Productive Simpson clonality was computed per sample as the square root of Simpson's diversity index over productive rearrangements. TCRdb mirrors the immuneACCESS table, restricted to in-frame sequences. Some clones are absent from its copies; in checked studies, under half trace to an unresolved V gene, and the reason for the others is unknown. D and trimming come from the DNA, and the V and J calls and clone size come from that table. The sample table holds some 190,000 clones, of which 80% to 90% were seen once. 11% of the sample goes to the ten largest clones.

The sample comes from a study of blood T cell repertoires in COVID-19 (dated by TCRdb to the early 2020s). For the wider study: Samples from collaborators originated in the United States, Italy and Spain and spanned both the acute and convalescent phases of COVID-19. The material from the prospective study consisted of cDNA or gDNA derived from T cells, B-cell-depleted T cells, or PBMCs. Where available, HLA class I and class II types were taken from metadata supplied by the sample provider and were not determined by assay-based typing. A freely available public database, intended as a resource for researchers studying the immune response to SARS-CoV-2, is where the repertoires were released. Deeply sampled blood TCRbeta repertoires from subjects exposed to, actively infected with, or recovered from COVID-19 were included in the dataset. Samples came from the ongoing ImmuneRACE study (first 160 participants) plus 1,254 subjects from 6 global collaborators. A de-identified subject ID, COVID-19 status, age in years and sex were almost always included in the sample metadata.

The CDR3 has 14 amino acids, counting the end cysteine and phenylalanine. Just the 42-base CDR3 DNA is kept, in frame starting at base 1. The germline V gene (reference sequence) sets CDR1 to LNHDA and CDR2 to SQIVND. Relative to germline, V is 5 bases shorter and J is 7 bases shorter, with 12 bases between their ends. One collaborating source in Seattle enrolled patients during active infection and followed them longitudinally through the course of disease. Whole blood was collected in K2EDTA tubes by collaborating institutions according to the institutions' own protocols. For TCRbeta analysis, collaborators shipped samples in one of three forms: frozen whole blood, isolated PBMCs, or DNA extracted from either of those sample types. Results and caveats for the whole study, not just this receptor: The amount of clinical and demographic metadata varied by source and participant and was provided uncurated.

Sequencing was carried out using peripheral blood. The TCR comes from a woman between 35 and 50 years old with COVID-19, enrolled during active disease. This chain is built from TRBV19 and TRBJ1-6, with the D gene too uncertain to name. The sequenced DNA: TGTGCCAGTAGTGTGCGGGGAAGGAATTCACCCCTCCACTTT. Its translation is CASSVRGRNSPLHF.